This T cell receptor beta chain was identified in a study of blood T cell repertoires in COVID-19 (dated by TCRdb to about 2020). Background for the entire study: Samples from collaborators originated in the United States, Italy and Spain and spanned both the acute and convalescent phases of COVID-19. The prospective study material was composed of cDNA or gDNA derived from T cells, B-cell-depleted T cells, or PBMCs. The dataset comprised deeply sampled blood TCRbeta repertoires from subjects exposed to, actively infected with, or recovered from COVID-19. A freely available public database, intended as a resource for researchers studying the immune response to SARS-CoV-2, is where the repertoires were released. The samples were drawn from the first 160 participants of the ongoing ImmuneRACE study and from some 1,300 subjects provided by 6 global collaborators. Nearly every sample came with metadata listing a de-identified subject ID, COVID-19 status, age in years and sex. Where available, HLA class I and class II types were taken from metadata supplied by the sample provider and were not determined by assay-based typing. Results the study describes overall, beyond this receptor: The amount of clinical and demographic metadata varied by source and participant and was provided uncurated.

CDR1 and CDR2, looked up from the germline V gene, are MNHEY and SVGEGT. Ends trimmed: V by 0 bases, J by 13 bases; bases unmatched to a gene: 6. Including cysteine and phenylalanine, the CDR3 has 15 amino acids. Solely the CDR3 DNA is kept, with 45 bases framed from the first base. Whole blood was collected in K2EDTA tubes by collaborating institutions according to the institutions' own protocols. Collaborator samples were shipped for TCRbeta analysis as frozen whole blood, isolated PBMCs, or DNA extracted from either sample type. TCRbeta CDR3 regions were amplified from genomic DNA using the immunoSEQ Assay, a bias-controlled multiplex PCR. From the authors' description of their analysis: The number of nucleated cells in each sample was estimated by amplification of reference gene primers within the assay. To quantify the absolute abundance of each unique TCRbeta CDR3 rearrangement, sequence reads were collapsed and filtered. Productive Simpson clonality was computed per sample as the square root of Simpson's diversity index over productive rearrangements. Sourced from immuneACCESS, this table was stored by TCRdb with only in-frame sequences that have V and J called. A share of the clones is absent; for the studies checked, an unresolved V gene accounts for under half, and the remainder has no known explanation. V, J and clone size derive from that table, while D and trimming were established from the DNA sequence. The sample table holds fewer than 300,000 clones, of which over 65% were seen once. Clones ranked in the top ten supply 3% to 3.5% of the sample.

As for this clone: Its antigen remains unidentified. No base quality values were provided; no much bigger clone lies one nucleotide off.

This TCR was sampled from a woman aged 80 or older with acute or convalescent COVID-19. The chain is assembled from TRBV6-2 or TRBV6-3 and TRBJ2-4; 13 bases in the junction line up with TRBD2. Sequenced: peripheral blood. The DNA sequence is as follows: TGTGCCAGCAGTTACTCAACAGGGACTAGCGGGAAGCAGTACTTC. Translation gives CASSYSTGTSGKQYF.